This T cell receptor (beta chain) was profiled in a study of blood T cell repertoires in COVID-19. Overall study context: Samples of COVID-19 (acute and convalescent) were obtained from the United States, Italy and Spain. Nucleic acid was either cDNA or gDNA, and it came from T cells, B-cell-depleted T cells, or PBMCs.

This CDR3 region has 16 residues. The V end lost 4 bases, the J end lost 2 bases, and 18 bases lay between the germline ends. CDR1 SGDLS and CDR2 YYNGEE come from the germline V gene. The authors' processing: Reference gene primer amplification gave nucleated cell count estimates. Produced via immunoSEQ multiplex PCR; TCRdb's table is partial and in-frame only. Clone size and the V and J calls come from that table; the DNA yielded D and trimming. The data hold about 210,000 clones, with 65% to 90% observed a single time. This clonotype was obtained from a woman aged 70-85 years with COVID-19, enrolled during active disease. The chain uses TRBV9 and TRBJ1-2, with D possibly being TRBD1 (6 bases). The sample consisted of peripheral blood. In DNA form, the CDR3 reads TGTGCCAGCAGCACTCTAACTAGGGGGAACAACTATGGCTACACCTTC. This encodes CASSTLTRGNNYGYTF.